A selection of T cell receptor beta chains follows, all from one sample in a study of cytomegalovirus exposure and HLA in healthy donors. Assay used: immunoSEQ multiplex PCR; TCRdb lists only in-frame clones, some missing. The data show about 78,000 clones, 70% to 80% seen once. Sequences were obtained from PBMCs. The receptors here all came from a woman aged 45-65 years in good health and CMV-seropositive. CDR3s include the opening cysteine and the closing phenylalanine or tryptophan. D genes are given only for firm matches. Only part of the rows carry a size: once, few, many, or a class if the clone is expanded.

j_call	cdr3_length	d_call	v_call	clone_size	cdr3_nt	cdr3_aa
TRBJ1-5	15	TRBD1	TRBV5-6	medium-sized	TGTGCCAGCAGCTTGGGGGGACAGGGAGATCAGCCCCAGCATTTT	CASSLGGQGDQPQHF
TRBJ1-2	13	TRBD1	TRBV11-2	-	TGTGCCAGCAGCTCGCGCAGGGGGCACGGCTACACCTTC	CASSSRRGHGYTF
TRBJ2-5	13	-	TRBV5-1	few	TGCGCCAGCAGCTGGCTAGAGCGAGAGACCCAGTACTTC	CASSWLERETQYF
TRBJ2-5	13	TRBD2	TRBV5-4	-	TGTGCCAGCAGCTTGTGGGGGGGAGAGACCCAGTACTTC	CASSLWGGETQYF
TRBJ1-2	17	TRBD1	TRBV13	-	TGTGCCAGCAGCCAGCAGACAGGGGACTTCGCTAACTATGGCTACACCTTC	CASSQQTGDFANYGYTF
TRBJ2-3	15	-	TRBV25-1	-	TGTGCCAGCACCAAAGGCCTTCCTCTAGCAGATACGCAGTATTTT	CASTKGLPLADTQYF
TRBJ2-1	13	-	TRBV5-6	-	TGTGCCAGCAGCTCGGACTACTACAATGAGCAGTTCTTC	CASSSDYYNEQFF
TRBJ1-1	14	-	TRBV19	-	TGTGCCAGTAGGTGGAGGGGGGGCCGCACTGAAGCTTTCTTT	CASRWRGGRTEAFF
TRBJ1-5	14	-	TRBV19	few	TGTGCCAGTAGTCGTCGCTATAGCAATCAGCCCCAGCATTTT	CASSRRYSNQPQHF
TRBJ2-2	13	-	TRBV6-5	-	TGTGCCAGCAGTTACGAGGTGACCGGGGAGCTGTTTTTT	CASSYEVTGELFF
TRBJ2-1	14	-	TRBV6-4	once	TGTGCCAGCAGTATGCGGGTATTTACCGATGAGCAGTTCTTC	CASSMRVFTDEQFF
TRBJ2-5	16	TRBD2	TRBV5-5	few	TGTGCCAGCAGCTCATCTCCGACTAGCGGGAGAGAGACCCAGTACTTC	CASSSSPTSGRETQYF
TRBJ2-1	15	-	TRBV7-3	few	TGTGCCAGCAGCCAGGGACTCACGTTAGCGGATGAGCAGTTCTTC	CASSQGLTLADEQFF
TRBJ2-7	18	TRBD1	TRBV5-1	-	TGCGCCAGCAGCTTCTTCCCCCTCGGATATCAGGGGGCACACGAGCAGTACTTC	CASSFFPLGYQGAHEQYF
TRBJ1-2	14	TRBD1	TRBV5-1	-	TGCGCCAGCAGCTCCGGACAGGGCGGCTATGGCTACACCTTC	CASSSGQGGYGYTF
TRBJ2-2	17	TRBD1	TRBV9	-	TGTGCCAGCAGCGAGACTCCAGGGGGCGTCAGCACCGGGGAGCTGTTTTTT	CASSETPGGVSTGELFF
TRBJ1-2	13	TRBD1	TRBV18	-	TGTGCCAGCCAGGGACAGGGGAGCTATGGCTACACCTTC	CASQGQGSYGYTF
TRBJ2-7	14	-	TRBV7-7	-	TGTGCTAGCAGCTTAGAGGGTCGGGGAACCGAGCAGTACTTC	CASSLEGRGTEQYF
TRBJ2-2	15	TRBD1	TRBV9	-	TGTGCCAGCAGCCCGAGGACAGGGAACACCGGGGAGCTGTTTTTT	CASSPRTGNTGELFF
TRBJ2-1	15	-	TRBV15	-	TGTGCCACCAGCAGTGGTGTTAGCGCGTACAATGAGCAGTTCTTC	CATSSGVSAYNEQFF
TRBJ1-1	13	-	TRBV6-5	few	TGTGCCAGCAGTTACTGGAGGAGCACTGAAGCTTTCTTT	CASSYWRSTEAFF
TRBJ2-3	13	TRBD2	TRBV6-1	-	TGTGCCAGCAGTGAGGGAGGGGAGGGTACGCAGTATTTT	CASSEGGEGTQYF
TRBJ1-5	13	TRBD1	TRBV6-1	-	TGTGCCAGCAGCCGGGACAGGGGCCAGCCCCAGCATTTT	CASSRDRGQPQHF
TRBJ1-5	15	TRBD1	TRBV5-5	-	TGTGCCAGCAGCTCCGGACAGGTCTTAGATCAGCCCCAGCATTTT	CASSSGQVLDQPQHF
TRBJ2-3	13	-	TRBV7-2	once	TGTGCCAGCAGCTTGGACTACACAGATACGCAGTATTTT	CASSLDYTDTQYF
TRBJ2-3	15	TRBD2	TRBV30	-	TGTGCCTGGAGTGGGACTAGCGGTATCACAGATACGCAGTATTTT	CAWSGTSGITDTQYF
TRBJ2-7	16	TRBD1	TRBV15	-	TGTGCCACCAGCAGAGAATCGGGACAGGGGGCGCGGGAGCAGTACTTC	CATSRESGQGAREQYF
TRBJ1-5	15	TRBD1	TRBV6-1	few	TGTGCCAGCAGTCCCCAGACAGGGGAGAGCCAGCCCCAGCATTTT	CASSPQTGESQPQHF
TRBJ2-1	16	TRBD2	TRBV7-3	-	TGTGCCAGCAGCTTAAAGAGCGGGACGACCTACAATGAGCAGTTCTTC	CASSLKSGTTYNEQFF
TRBJ1-1	13	-	TRBV5-1	-	TGCGCCAGCAGCTCTCAGGGGAACACTGAAGCTTTCTTT	CASSSQGNTEAFF